This T cell receptor beta chain was obtained from a study of blood T cell repertoires in COVID-19. Across the whole study: Sites across the United States, Italy and Spain contributed samples from acute and convalescent COVID-19. Sample material is recorded as cDNA or gDNA derived from T cells, B-cell-depleted T cells, or PBMCs.

Seattle enrolled patients during active infection and tracked them longitudinally. TCRdb keeps only in-frame clones here, not all; method: immunoSEQ multiplex PCR. This sample yields approximately 330,000 clones, of which over 80% are seen a single time; roughly a tenth belongs to the top ten. Between the trimmed V and J ends, which lost 1 base and 1 base, there was a span of 12 bases. The germline gives CDR1 LGHNA, CDR2 YSLEER. The CDR3 consists of 16 residues. Input material: peripheral blood. This chain uses TRBV4-3 with TRBJ2-3; D perhaps matches TRBD2 (6 bases). This TCR derives from a man younger than 40 with COVID-19, enrolled during active disease. The CDR3: CASSQGIADRTDTQYF. CDR3 DNA: TGCGCCAGCAGCCAAGGTATAGCGGACCGCACAGATACGCAGTATTTT.